The 9 T cell receptor beta chains reported below all come from one sample, sequenced in a study of PD-1 blockade in classical Hodgkin lymphoma. Time point reported: cycle 4 day 1 (C4D1), after less than 7 weeks of nivolumab. Relapse after autologous stem cell transplantation occurred in every patient, and brentuximab vedotin exposure varied. Measured with immunoSEQ multiplex PCR; TCRdb has only the in-frame clones, and not every one. The table lists approximately 52,000 clones, around 86% of them singletons. The sample in question was peripheral blood mononuclear cells (PBMCs), obtained before the fourth cycle of nivolumab. The source is a human donor with classical Hodgkin lymphoma.

V and J are TRBV6-5 and TRBJ1-5, with TRBD1 matching over 10 bases. Germline lookup yields CDR1 MNHEY and CDR2 SVGAGI. The CDR3 spans 16 residues. The V and J ends lost 2 bases and 0 bases, in that order; junction bases with no gene match: 1. The CDR3 is CASSYGTGDSNQPQHF. The CDR3 DNA is TGTGCCAGCAGTTACGGGACAGGGGATAGCAATCAGCCCCAGCATTTT.

CDR3 sequence (DNA): TGTGCCAGTAGTCCCGGCTATACGCAGTATTTT. It is translated as CASSPGYTQYF. The V and J genes are TRBV19 and TRBJ2-3; D remains ambiguous. The CDR3 consists of 11 residues. V lost 5 bases, J lost 7 bases, and 7 bases lay in between. CDR1 and CDR2 (germline): LNHDA, SQIVND (reference sequence). Full variable domain (rest looked up from reference TRBV19 and TRBJ2-3): DGGITQSPKYLFRKEGQNVTLSCEQNLNHDAMYWYRQDPGQGLRLIYYSQIVNDFQKGDIAEGYSVSREKKESFPLTVTSAQKNPTAFYLCASSPGYTQYFGPGTRLTVL.

This clone was detected only a few times. The chain combines TRBV5-4 with TRBJ2-1, with TRBD2 identical over 8 bases. Trimming removed 4 bases from V and 4 bases from J; junction bases left unmatched: 10. The germline CDR1 and CDR2 sequences are SGHNT and YYREEE (reference sequence). The CDR3 has 16 residues. Here the CDR3 reads CASSPTGTRTYNEQFF. CDR3 DNA: TGTGCCAGCAGCCCCACGGGGACTAGGACTTACAATGAGCAGTTCTTC.

A remark on this clone: The identical CDR3 is also encoded by other nucleotide sequences in the sample. V is TRBV6-5 and J is TRBJ2-7; D call uncertain. The germline gives CDR1 MNHEY, CDR2 SVGAGI. Deletions cut 6 bases from V and 2 bases from J, with 11 bases between. CDR3 length equals 13 residues. The CDR3 nucleotides read TGTGCCAGCAGCAACCTCGGGCCCTACGAGCAGTACTTC. This sequence encodes CASSNLGPYEQYF.

The V gene is TRBV10-3, the J gene TRBJ2-1; D unclear. In germline, CDR1 is ENHRY, CDR2 SYGVKD. The germline V and J ends were trimmed by 0 bases and 5 bases, with 11 bases remaining between them. This CDR3 has 15 residues. CDR3 protein: CAISESRQHNNEQFF. As DNA, the CDR3 is TGTGCCATCAGTGAGTCGCGCCAACATAACAATGAGCAGTTCTTC.

This clone appeared a single time. Compared with germline, one end of the junction differs, possibly owing to a read error. The CDR3: CASSPRQGVRVAKNIQYF. The CDR3 nucleotides read TGTGCTAGCAGCCCCCGACAGGGGGTACGTGTAGCCAAAAACATTCAGTACTTC. The chain has TRBV7-7 and TRBJ2-4, with TRBD1 matching over 9 bases. Germline values: CDR1 SSHAT, CDR2 FNYEAQ (reference sequence). This CDR3 has 18 amino acids.

The gene calls are TRBV27 and TRBJ2-7; D is perhaps TRBD1 (5 bases). V was pared by 5 bases and J by 2 bases, with 16 bases between. This CDR3 has 15 amino acids. Germline loops: CDR1 MNHEY, CDR2 SMNVEV (reference sequence). The CDR3 DNA sequence: TGTGCCAGCAGTCTAGGGGTAGGGCGGACCTACGAGCAGTACTTC. Its translation is CASSLGVGRTYEQYF.

The CDR3 DNA reads as TGTGCCAGCAGTTACAACACCGGGGAGCTGTTTTTT. This sequence encodes CASSYNTGELFF. V gene TRBV6-5 combines with J gene TRBJ2-2; D is unresolved. Germline CDR1 reads MNHEY; CDR2 reads SVGAGI. V was clipped by 2 bases and J by 2 bases, with 0 bases between them. The CDR3 is 12 amino acids.

This rearrangement joins TRBV4-2 to TRBJ2-3, with 10 bases identical to TRBD1. The CDR3 has 17 amino acids. V lost 4 bases and J lost 5; bases outside the gene matches: 12. The germline gives CDR1 LGHNA, CDR2 YNFKEQ. The CDR3 DNA sequence: TGTGCCAGCAGCCCAGGGGTCGGGACAGGGGTGGGAGATACGCAGTATTTT. Translation: CASSPGVGTGVGDTQYF.